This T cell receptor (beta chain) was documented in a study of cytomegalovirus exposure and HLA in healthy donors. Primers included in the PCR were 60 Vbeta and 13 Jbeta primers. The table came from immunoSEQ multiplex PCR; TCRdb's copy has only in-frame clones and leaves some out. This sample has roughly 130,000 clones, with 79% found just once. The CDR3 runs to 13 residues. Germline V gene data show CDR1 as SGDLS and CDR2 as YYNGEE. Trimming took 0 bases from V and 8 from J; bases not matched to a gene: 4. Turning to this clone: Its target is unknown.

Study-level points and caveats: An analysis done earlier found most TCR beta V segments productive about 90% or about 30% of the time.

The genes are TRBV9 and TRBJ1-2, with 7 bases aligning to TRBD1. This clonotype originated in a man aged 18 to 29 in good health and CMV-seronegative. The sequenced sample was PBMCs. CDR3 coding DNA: TGTGCCAGCAGCGTAGGGACAGGCCGGGGCTACACCTTC. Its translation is CASSVGTGRGYTF. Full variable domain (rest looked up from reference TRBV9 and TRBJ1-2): DSGVTQTPKHLITATGQRVTLRCSPRSGDLSVYWYQQSLDQGLQFLIQYYNGEERAKGNILERFSAQQFPDLHSELNLSSLELGDSALYFCASSVGTGRGYTFGSGTRLTVV.